This T cell receptor beta chain was sequenced during a study of cytomegalovirus exposure and HLA in healthy donors. The study, taken as a whole, reports: The study found most TCR sequences rare, yet found some public TCRs in many donors. As confirmed in vitro, three CMV-associated chains were specific for CMV antigens. The classifier, whose performance was assessed in both the original and validation cohorts, reportedly diagnosed cytomegalovirus status with high specificity and sensitivity. Among TCR beta chains, those listed as cytomegalovirus-associated numbered some 160.

The CDR3 is 15 residues long. Trimming took 2 bases from V and 3 from J, leaving 11 bases between them. Sequencing used immunoSEQ multiplex PCR; TCRdb keeps in-frame clones, though not all of them. The sample has about 260,000 clones, about 92% seen once. On this clone: Its antigen is not known.

Specimen: PBMCs. The origin of this receptor is a woman aged 25-40 years in good health and CMV-seronegative. The chain links TRBV6-7 to TRBJ1-5; TRBD1 might be the D (5 bases). TRBV6-7 qualifies as an ORF whose function is uncertain. The CDR3 DNA reads TGTGCCAGCAGTTACGGGACCCCCCACAATCAGCCCCAGCATTTT. It codes for CASSYGTPHNQPQHF.